This T cell receptor (beta chain) was captured by sequencing in a study of blood T cell repertoires in COVID-19. Across the whole study: From T cells, B-cell-depleted T cells, or PBMCs came the material, which was cDNA or gDNA.

Clinical history reported by participants formed the basis on which cohorts were assigned. Recovered Cohort 3 donors showed two negative PCRs, clearance, or symptom resolution. CDR1 is SGDLS and CDR2 is YYNGEE in the germline V gene. The trim removed 0 bases at V and 13 bases at J, leaving 5 bases unmatched. The CDR3 length is 14 residues. The method was immunoSEQ multiplex PCR; TCRdb's version includes in-frame clones alone and lacks a portion of them. There are about 200,000 clones in the sample; 89% occur only once, and 6.5% to 9.5% lies in the top ten. The chain employs TRBV9 and TRBJ1-6, with 9 bases lining up with TRBD1. The TCR was taken from a woman under 30 who had recovered from COVID-19. Sequenced input: PBMCs or T cells enriched from blood (not recorded which). CDR3 DNA: TGTGCCAGCAGCGTAGAGGGACAGGGCGTTCCCCTCCACTTT. Protein: CASSVEGQGVPLHF.